This T cell receptor (beta chain) stems from a study of CXCR3-negative and CXCR3-positive naive CD8 T cells. Study context: Per-library TRB read counts averaged about 1.5 +/- 0.3 million, adding up to 110 million to 150 million in total. Study observations and caveats: TRB CDR3s were more hydrophobic in CXCR3-positive than in CXCR3-negative naive cells. High diversity, comparable across both naive subsets, contrasted with much lower diversity in memory CD8+ cells. Partly lower CXCR3 expression followed cryopreservation, and most assays relied on fresh PBMCs.

In regard to this clonotype: Its antigen remains unidentified.

This CDR3 region has 14 residues. The germline CDR1 and CDR2 sequences are DFQATT and SNEGSKA (reference sequence). The authors made the TRB cDNA libraries by 5' RACE using UMI labels. TCRdb reprocessed the 5' RACE reads, with one entry per CDR3 protein and no DNA. In total, the table holds 100,000 or so distinct CDR3 sequences. All CD8+ T cell subsets were sorted in triplicate at some 300,000 cells each. What was sequenced was naive CXCR3+ CD8+ T cells from blood. Stated subset: CD45RO-CCR7+CD27+CD95- naive CD8+ T cells expressing CXCR3 (TNR3+). The chain has TRBV20-1 and TRBJ2-1; checking the TCRdb D call of TRBD2 is not possible without DNA. The sequence was obtained from a human donor in good health. Some clones in this sample may be carry-over from other donors' samples. The CDR3 protein is CSASEIAGINEQFF.